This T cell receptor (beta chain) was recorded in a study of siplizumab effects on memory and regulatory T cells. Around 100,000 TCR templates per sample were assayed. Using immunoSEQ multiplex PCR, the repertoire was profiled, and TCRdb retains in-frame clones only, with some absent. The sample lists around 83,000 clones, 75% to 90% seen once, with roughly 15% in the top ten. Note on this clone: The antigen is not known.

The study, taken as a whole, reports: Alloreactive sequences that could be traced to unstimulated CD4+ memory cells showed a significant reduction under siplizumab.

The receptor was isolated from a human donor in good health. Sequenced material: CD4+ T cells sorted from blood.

The CDR3 coding sequence is TGTGCCAGCAGCTCAGGGGAGATTTCCTACAATGAGCAGTTCTTC. Translation gives CASSSGEISYNEQFF. The chain uses TRBV11-3 and TRBJ2-1; perhaps TRBD1 as D (6 bases). The V end lost 4 bases, the J end lost 1 base, and 11 bases lay between the germline ends. The V gene's germline CDR1 is SGHNT and CDR2 YENEEA. The CDR3 runs 15 residues.